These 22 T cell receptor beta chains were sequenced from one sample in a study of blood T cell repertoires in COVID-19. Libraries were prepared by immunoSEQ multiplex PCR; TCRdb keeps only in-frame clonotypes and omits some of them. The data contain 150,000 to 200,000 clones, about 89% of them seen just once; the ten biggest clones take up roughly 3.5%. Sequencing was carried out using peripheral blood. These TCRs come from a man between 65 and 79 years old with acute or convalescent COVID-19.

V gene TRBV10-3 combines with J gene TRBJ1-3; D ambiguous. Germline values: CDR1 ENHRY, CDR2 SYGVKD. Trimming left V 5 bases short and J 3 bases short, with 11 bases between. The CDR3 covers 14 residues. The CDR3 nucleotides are TGTGCCATCAGTCGGGGATCGGTTGGAAACACCATATATTTT. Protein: CAISRGSVGNTIYF.

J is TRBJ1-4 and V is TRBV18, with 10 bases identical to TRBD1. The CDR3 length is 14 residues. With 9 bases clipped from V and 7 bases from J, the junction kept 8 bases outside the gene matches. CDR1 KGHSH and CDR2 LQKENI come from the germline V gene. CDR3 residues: CASHGQGESEKLFF. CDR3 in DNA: TGTGCCAGTCACGGACAGGGGGAATCTGAAAAACTGTTTTTT.

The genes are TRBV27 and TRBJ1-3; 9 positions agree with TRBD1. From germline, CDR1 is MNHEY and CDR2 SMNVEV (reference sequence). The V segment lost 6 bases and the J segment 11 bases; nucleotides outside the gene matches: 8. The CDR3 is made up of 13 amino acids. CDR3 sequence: CASRETGGGPIYF. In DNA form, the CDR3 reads TGTGCCAGCAGGGAGACAGGGGGGGGACCCATATATTTT.

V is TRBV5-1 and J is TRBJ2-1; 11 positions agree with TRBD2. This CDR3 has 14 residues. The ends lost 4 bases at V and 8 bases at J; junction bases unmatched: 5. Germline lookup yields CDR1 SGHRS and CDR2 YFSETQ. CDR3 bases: TGCGCCAGCAGCATTACTAGCGGGAGTTATGAGCAGTTCTTC. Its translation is CASSITSGSYEQFF.

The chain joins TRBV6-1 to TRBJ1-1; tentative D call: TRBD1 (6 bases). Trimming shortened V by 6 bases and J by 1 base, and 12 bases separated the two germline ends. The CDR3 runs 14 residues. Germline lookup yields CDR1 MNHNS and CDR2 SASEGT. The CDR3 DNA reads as TGTGCCAGCAGCCTAGACAGGTCGAACACTGAAGCTTTCTTT. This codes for CASSLDRSNTEAFF.

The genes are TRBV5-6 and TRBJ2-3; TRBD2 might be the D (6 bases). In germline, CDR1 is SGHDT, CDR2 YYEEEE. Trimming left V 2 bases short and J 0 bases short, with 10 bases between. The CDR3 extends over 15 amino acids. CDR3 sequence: CASSFGGVSTDTQYF. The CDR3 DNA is TGTGCCAGCAGCTTTGGAGGGGTTAGCACAGATACGCAGTATTTT.

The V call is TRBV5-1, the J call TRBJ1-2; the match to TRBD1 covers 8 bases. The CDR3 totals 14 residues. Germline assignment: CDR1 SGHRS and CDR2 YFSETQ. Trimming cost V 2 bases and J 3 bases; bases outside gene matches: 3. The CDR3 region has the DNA TGCGCCAGCAGCTTCGGACAGGGTTACTATGGCTACACCTTC. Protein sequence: CASSFGQGYYGYTF. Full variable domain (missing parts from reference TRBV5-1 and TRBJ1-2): KAGVTQTPRYLIKTRGQQVTLSCSPISGHRSVSWYQQTPGQGLQFLFEYFSETQRNKGNFPGRFSGRQFSNSRSEMNVSTLELGDSALYLCASSFGQGYYGYTFGSGTRLTVV.

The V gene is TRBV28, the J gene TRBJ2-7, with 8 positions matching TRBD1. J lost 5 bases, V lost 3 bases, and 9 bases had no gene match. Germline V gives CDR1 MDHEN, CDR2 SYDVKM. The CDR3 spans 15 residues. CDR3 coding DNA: TGTGCCAGCAGTTTTGGCGGACAGGGTCCGAACGAGCAGTACTTC. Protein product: CASSFGGQGPNEQYF.

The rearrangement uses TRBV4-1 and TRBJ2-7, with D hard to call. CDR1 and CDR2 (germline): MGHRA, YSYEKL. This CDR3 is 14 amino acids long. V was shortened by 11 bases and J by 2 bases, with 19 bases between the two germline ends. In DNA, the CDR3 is TGCGCCGCCTCGAGGCTGGCCCTAACCTACGAGCAGTACTTC. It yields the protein CAASRLALTYEQYF.

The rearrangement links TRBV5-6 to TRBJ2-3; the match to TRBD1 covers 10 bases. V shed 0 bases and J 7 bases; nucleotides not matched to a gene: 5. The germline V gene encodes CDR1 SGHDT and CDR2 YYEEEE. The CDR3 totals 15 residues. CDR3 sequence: CASSLGTGGANTQYF. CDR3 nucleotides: TGTGCCAGCAGCTTGGGGACAGGGGGGGCGAATACGCAGTATTTT. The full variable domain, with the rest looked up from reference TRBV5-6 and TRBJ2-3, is DAGVTQSPTHLIKTRGQQVTLRCSPKSGHDTVSWYQQALGQGPQFIFQYYEEEERQRGNFPDRFSGHQFPNYSSELNVNALLLGDSALYLCASSLGTGGANTQYFGPGTRLTVL.

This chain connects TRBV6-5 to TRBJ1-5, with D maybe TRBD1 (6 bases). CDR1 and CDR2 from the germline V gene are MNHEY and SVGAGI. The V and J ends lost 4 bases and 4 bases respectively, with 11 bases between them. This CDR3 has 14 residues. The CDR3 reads CASSSSTGNQPQHF. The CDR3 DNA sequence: TGTGCCAGCAGTTCCTCAACAGGGAATCAGCCCCAGCATTTT.

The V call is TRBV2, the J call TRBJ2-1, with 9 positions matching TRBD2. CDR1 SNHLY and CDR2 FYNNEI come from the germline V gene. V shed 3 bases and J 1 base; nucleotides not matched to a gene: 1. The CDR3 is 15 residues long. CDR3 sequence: CASSDAGGSYNEQFF. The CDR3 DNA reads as TGTGCCAGCAGTGACGCGGGGGGGTCCTACAATGAGCAGTTCTTC.

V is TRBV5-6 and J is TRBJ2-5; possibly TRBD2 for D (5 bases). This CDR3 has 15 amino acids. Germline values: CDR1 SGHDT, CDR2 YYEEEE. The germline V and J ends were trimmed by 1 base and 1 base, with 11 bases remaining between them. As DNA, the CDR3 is TGTGCCAGCAGCTTGACGAGCGGCCTCCAAGAGACCCAGTACTTC. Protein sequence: CASSLTSGLQETQYF.

Here the CDR3 DNA reads TGTGCCAGCAAACCAGGCCAGAACACTGAAGCTTTCTTT. This codes for CASKPGQNTEAFF. The chain employs TRBV6-5 and TRBJ1-1; D is ambiguous. CDR3 length equals 13 residues. CDR1 is MNHEY and CDR2 is SVGAGI in the germline V gene. Trimming pared 7 bases from V and 1 base from J, leaving 10 bases between.

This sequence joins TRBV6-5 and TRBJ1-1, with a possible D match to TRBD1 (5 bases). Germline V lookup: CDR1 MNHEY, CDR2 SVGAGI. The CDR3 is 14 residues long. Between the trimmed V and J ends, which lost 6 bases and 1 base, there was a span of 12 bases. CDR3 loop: CASRKTDQNTEAFF. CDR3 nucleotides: TGTGCCAGCAGGAAGACAGATCAGAACACTGAAGCTTTCTTT.

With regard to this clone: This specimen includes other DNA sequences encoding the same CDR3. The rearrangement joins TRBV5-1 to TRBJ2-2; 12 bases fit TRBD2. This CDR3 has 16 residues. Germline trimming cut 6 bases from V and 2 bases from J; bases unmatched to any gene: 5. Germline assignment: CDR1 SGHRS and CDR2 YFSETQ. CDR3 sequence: CASTPLAGGNTGELFF. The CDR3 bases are TGCGCCAGCACGCCACTAGCGGGGGGAAACACCGGGGAGCTGTTTTTT.

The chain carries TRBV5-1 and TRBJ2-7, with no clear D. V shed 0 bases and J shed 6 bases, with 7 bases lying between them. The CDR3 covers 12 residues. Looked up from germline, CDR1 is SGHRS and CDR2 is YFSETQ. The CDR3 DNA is TGCGCCAGCAGCTTGGACTACGGCGAGCAGTACTTC. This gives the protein CASSLDYGEQYF.

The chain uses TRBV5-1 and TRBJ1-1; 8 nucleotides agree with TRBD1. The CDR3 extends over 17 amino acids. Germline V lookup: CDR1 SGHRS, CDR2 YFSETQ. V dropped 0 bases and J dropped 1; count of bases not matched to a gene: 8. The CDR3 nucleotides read TGCGCCAGCAGCTTGGGGTTTCCAGGGGGCCGGAACACTGAAGCTTTCTTT. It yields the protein CASSLGFPGGRNTEAFF.

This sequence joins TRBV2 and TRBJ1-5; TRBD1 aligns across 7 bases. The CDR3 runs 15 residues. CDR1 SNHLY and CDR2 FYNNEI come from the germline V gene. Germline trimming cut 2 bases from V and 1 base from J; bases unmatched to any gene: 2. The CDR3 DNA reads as TGTGCCAGCAGTGAACAGGGACAGAGCAATCAGCCCCAGCATTTT. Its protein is CASSEQGQSNQPQHF.

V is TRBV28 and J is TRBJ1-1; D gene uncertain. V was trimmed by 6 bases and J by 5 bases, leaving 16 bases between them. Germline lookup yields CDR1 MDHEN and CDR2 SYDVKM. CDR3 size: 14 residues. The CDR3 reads CASSPPRGVTEAFF. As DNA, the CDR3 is TGTGCCAGCAGCCCTCCACGGGGAGTAACTGAAGCTTTCTTT.

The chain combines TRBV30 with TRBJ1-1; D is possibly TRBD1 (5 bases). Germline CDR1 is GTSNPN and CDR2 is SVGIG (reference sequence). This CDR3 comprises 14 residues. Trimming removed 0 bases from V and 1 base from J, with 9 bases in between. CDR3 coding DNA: TGTGCCTGGAGTGTACCTCAGGGGAACACTGAAGCTTTCTTT. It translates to CAWSVPQGNTEAFF.

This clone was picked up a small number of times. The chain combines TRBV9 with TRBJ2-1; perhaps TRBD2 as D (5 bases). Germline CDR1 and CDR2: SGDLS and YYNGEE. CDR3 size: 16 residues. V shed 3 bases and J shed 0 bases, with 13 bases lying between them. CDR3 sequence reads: CASSGFSVSSYNEQFF. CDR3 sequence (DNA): TGTGCCAGCAGCGGATTTAGCGTAAGCTCCTACAATGAGCAGTTCTTC.